One and the same sample provided the 9 T cell receptor beta chains below, sequenced in a study of blood T cells in healthy people across ages (dated by TCRdb to the mid-2010s). The library was produced with 5' RACE. The sequencer listed for this sample is Illumina HiSeq 2500. A second PCR of roughly 6 to 11 cycles was run with a J-beta primer mix and a sample-barcoded 5' primer. TCRdb applied fastp at Q25 and MiXCR to the public reads, then kept only in-frame beta chains. Rows are combined by CDR3 protein, so each entry shows the most common genes and DNA. The sample table records 550,000 to 750,000 distinct CDR3 sequences; 20% to 25% of these occur just once. 3.6% of the sample comes from the top ten. Material: blood. Receptors originate from a man between 65 and 85 years old in good health.

This clonotype was detected only once. The V gene is TRBV20-1, the J gene TRBJ1-1; 7 bases are shared with TRBD1. V gave up 6 bases and J gave up 6 bases; unmatched junction bases: 10. CDR1 is DFQATT and CDR2 is SNEGSKA in the germline V gene (reference sequence). The CDR3 length is 13 residues. CDR3 in amino acids: CSAGGRPDAEAFF. The DNA of the CDR3 is TGCAGTGCAGGGGGCCGCCCCGACGCTGAAGCTTTCTTT.

The chain uses TRBV11-2 and TRBJ2-7, with TRBD1 matching 7 bases. This CDR3 is built from 15 residues. Looked up from germline, CDR1 is SGHAT and CDR2 is FQNNGV. V trimming: 5 bases; J trimming: 2 bases; junction bases outside the gene matches: 9. The CDR3 protein is CASSEQTGTPYEQYF. CDR3 bases: TGTGCCAGCAGCGAGCAGACAGGGACCCCCTACGAGCAGTACTTC.

This clonotype was counted between two and nine times. The rearrangement joins TRBV29-1 to TRBJ2-2; D is unclear. Trimming removed 5 bases at V and 7 bases at J, with 11 bases between. From germline, CDR1 is SQVTM and CDR2 ANQGSEA. The CDR3 is made up of 12 amino acids. For the CDR3, the DNA is TGCAGCGTTAATGAAGGTCGCGGGGAGCTGTTTTTT. It codes for CSVNEGRGELFF.

The genes are TRBV5-6 and TRBJ2-5, with a tentative D call TRBD2 (5 bases). The CDR3 has 13 amino acids. Germline CDR1 reads SGHDT; CDR2 reads YYEEEE. The ends were cut back, 1 base at V and 7 bases at J, with 11 bases in the middle. In DNA, the CDR3 is TGTGCCAGCAGCTTGAAGGTTACTAGGACCCAGTACTTC. Its protein is CASSLKVTRTQYF.

The chain joins TRBV7-2 to TRBJ1-4; D gene uncertain. With 2 bases removed from V and 11 bases from J, the gap between germline ends came to 12 bases. The germline V gene encodes CDR1 SGHTA and CDR2 FQGNSA. This CDR3 contains 13 residues. The CDR3 sequence is CASSLTQKEKLFF. In nucleotides, the CDR3 is TGTGCCAGCAGCTTAACACAGAAGGAGAAACTGTTTTTT.

The rearrangement links TRBV9 to TRBJ1-6; D is ambiguous. Trimming cost V 0 bases and J 10 bases, with 11 bases left between them. The germline CDR1 and CDR2 sequences are SGDLS and YYNGEE. The CDR3 length is 14 residues. CDR3 residues: CASSVADGSSPLHF. Written as DNA, the CDR3 is TGTGCCAGCAGCGTAGCTGACGGGTCCTCACCCCTCCACTTT.

The chain has TRBV6-2 or TRBV6-3 and TRBJ2-5; D not certain. The J call may be mistaken, given a closer DNA end match to TRBJ2-7. Germline CDR1 reads MNHEY; CDR2 reads SVGEGT. There are 14 residues in the CDR3. CDR3 nucleotides: TGTGCCAGCAGGAAGGGTGGCCCTACGCTCGAGCAGTACTTC. It codes for CASRKGGPTLEQYF.

As DNA, the CDR3 is TGTGCCAGCAGCCGTCGGGACAGGGGGCCGGCAGTTTCCTACGAGCAGTACTTC. Amino acid sequence: CASSRRDRGPAVSYEQYF. The V and J genes are TRBV6-2 or TRBV6-3 and TRBJ2-7; TRBD1 aligns across 12 bases. CDR1 and CDR2 (germline): MNHEY, SVGEGT. CDR3 length: 18 amino acids. V was pared by 6 bases and J by 1 base, with 13 bases of the junction left unmatched.

The chain joins TRBV7-2 to TRBJ1-5, with a weak D call TRBD1 (5 bases). Trimming took off 1 base at V and 9 bases at J, with 16 bases between the two ends. The V gene's germline CDR1 is SGHTA and CDR2 FQGNSA. The CDR3 has 15 residues. The CDR3 loop is CASSLDTWSRGPQHF. The CDR3, as DNA: TGTGCCAGCAGCTTAGATACTTGGTCTAGGGGGCCCCAGCATTTT.